A single sample is the source of the 4 T cell receptor beta chains below, sequenced in a study of T-cell reconstitution after alpha-beta-depleted transplantation in children. For TCRbeta, the library was prepared with unique molecular identifiers. TCRdb processed the PCR reads anew with MiXCR; each CDR3 protein has one entry. The sample yields roughly 280,000 distinct CDR3 sequences, around a tenth seen once. Source: peripheral blood, taken 180 days after TCRalphabeta/CD19-depleted stem cell transplant. All receptors come from a male patient between 2 and 10 years old who had a stem cell transplant for chronic granulomatous disease, so the T cells may come from the graft donor.

Points on this clonotype: With a much larger clone just one base away, this may be a read error. This chain links TRBV5-1 with TRBJ2-7; the match to TRBD2 covers 7 bases. Germline V gene lookup returns CDR1 SGHRS and CDR2 YFSETQ. The CDR3 runs to 15 residues. The CDR3 sequence: CASSLKASGTYKQYF. Written as DNA, the CDR3 is TGCGCCAGCAGCTTGAAGGCTAGCGGCACCTACAAGCAGTACTTC.

As for this clonotype: This may be a read error, as it is one base from a much larger clone. Lacking the conserved final phenylalanine or tryptophan, this CDR3 likely reflects a read error. The CDR3 DNA reads as TGTGCCAGCAGCTTAGACAGGGGGCGCGAGCAGTACCTC. Protein sequence: CASSLDRGREQYL. The chain couples TRBV11-2 to TRBJ2-7; 8 bases fit TRBD1. Germline assignment: CDR1 SGHAT and CDR2 FQNNGV. The trim removed 0 bases at V and 6 bases at J, leaving 1 base unmatched. The length of the CDR3 is 13 residues.

This clonotype was seen at least ten times. The chain uses TRBV29-1 and TRBJ2-5; possible D gene TRBD1, 5 bases. V was clipped by 5 bases and J by 2 bases, with 9 bases between them. The CDR3 totals 12 residues. Germline V gives CDR1 SQVTM, CDR2 ANQGSEA. In nucleotides, the CDR3 is TGCAGCGTTTCTCAGGGTCAAGAGACCCAGTACTTC. Translation gives CSVSQGQETQYF. Full variable domain (outside the CDR3, taken from reference TRBV29-1 and TRBJ2-5): SAVISQKPSRDICQRGTSLTIQCQVDSQVTMMFWYRQQPGQSLTLIATANQGSEATYESGFVIDKFPISRPNLTFSTLTVSNMSPEDSSIYLCSVSQGQETQYFGPGTRLLVL.

This clonotype was observed many times. This chain links TRBV12-3 or TRBV12-4 with TRBJ1-1; 8 bases fit TRBD1. The V segment lost 6 bases and the J segment 1 base; nucleotides outside the gene matches: 10. CDR3 length: 16 amino acids. As DNA, the CDR3 is TGTGCCAGCAGCAAACTCACCGGGACAGGGAACACTGAAGCTTTCTTT. Protein product: CASSKLTGTGNTEAFF.